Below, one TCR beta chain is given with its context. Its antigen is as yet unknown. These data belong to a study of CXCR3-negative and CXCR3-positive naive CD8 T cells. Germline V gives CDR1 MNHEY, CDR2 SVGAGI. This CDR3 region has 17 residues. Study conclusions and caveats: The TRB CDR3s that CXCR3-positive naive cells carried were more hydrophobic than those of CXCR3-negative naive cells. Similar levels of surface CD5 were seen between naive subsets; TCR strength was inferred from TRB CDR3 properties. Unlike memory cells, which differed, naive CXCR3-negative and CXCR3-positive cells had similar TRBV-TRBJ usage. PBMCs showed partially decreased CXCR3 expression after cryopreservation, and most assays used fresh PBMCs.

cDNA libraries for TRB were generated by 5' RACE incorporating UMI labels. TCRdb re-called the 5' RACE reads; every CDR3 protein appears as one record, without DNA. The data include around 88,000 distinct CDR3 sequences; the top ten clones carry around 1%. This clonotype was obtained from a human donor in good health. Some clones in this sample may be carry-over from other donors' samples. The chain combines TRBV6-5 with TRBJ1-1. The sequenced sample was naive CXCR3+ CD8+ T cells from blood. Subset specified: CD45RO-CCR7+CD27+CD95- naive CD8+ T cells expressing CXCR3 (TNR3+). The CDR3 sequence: CASSFSSVWHENTEAFF.